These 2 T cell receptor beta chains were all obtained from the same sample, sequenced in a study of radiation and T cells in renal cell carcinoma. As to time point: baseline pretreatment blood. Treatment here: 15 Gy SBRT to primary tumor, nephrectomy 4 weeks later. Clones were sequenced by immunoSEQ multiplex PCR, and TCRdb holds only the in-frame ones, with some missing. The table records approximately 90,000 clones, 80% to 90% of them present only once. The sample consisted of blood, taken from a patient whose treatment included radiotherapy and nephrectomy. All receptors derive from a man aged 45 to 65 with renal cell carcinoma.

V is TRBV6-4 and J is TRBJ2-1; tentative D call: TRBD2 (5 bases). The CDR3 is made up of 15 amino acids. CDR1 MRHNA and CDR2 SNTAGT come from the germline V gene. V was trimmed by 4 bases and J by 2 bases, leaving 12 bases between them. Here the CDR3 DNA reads TGTGCCAGCAGTGTTCTAAGCGGTGCCTACAATGAGCAGTTCTTC. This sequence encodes CASSVLSGAYNEQFF.

The CDR3 coding sequence is TGTGCCAGCAGCTCGCGTCCTAGAGACGCAACTAATGAAAAACTGTTTTTT. Encoded protein: CASSSRPRDATNEKLFF. The chain joins TRBV7-2 to TRBJ1-4; D is unresolved. V was clipped by 4 bases and J by 0 bases, with 15 bases between them. There are 17 residues in the CDR3. Germline V gene sequence: CDR1 SGHTA, CDR2 FQGNSA.